This TCR beta chain derives from a study of T-cell memory formation after mild COVID-19. TCRalpha and TCRbeta libraries used 5'RACE with constant-segment primers and UMIs. TCRdb itself ran the 5' RACE reads through MiXCR, one entry per CDR3 protein. The sample shows roughly 170,000 distinct CDR3 sequences, 18% of them seen only once. CDR1 is SGHRS and CDR2 is YFSETQ in the germline V gene. The CDR3 is made up of 17 amino acids. Trimming removed 4 bases from V and 0 bases from J, with 14 bases in between. The study, taken as a whole, reports: The study found contracting CD4+ clones mainly in CM and EM and contracting CD8+ clones in EMRA.

Points on this clonotype: Its specificity is not known.

This chain joins TRBV5-1 and TRBJ1-6, with no clear D. This receptor was obtained from a man aged 18 to 29 who had mild COVID-19 (a few samples of this study predate the infection). Cell type and time point are not known. The sequenced sample was PBMCs or a T cell subset sorted from them (not recorded which). CDR3 sequence: CASSRSGPSSYNSPLHF. DNA for the CDR3: TGCGCCAGCAGCCGGAGTGGGCCCAGCTCCTATAATTCACCCCTCCACTTT.